These 19 T cell receptor beta chains share one sample of origin, sequenced in a study of cytomegalovirus exposure and HLA in healthy donors (dated 2017 in TCRdb). The receptor library was made with the immunoSEQ multiplex PCR assay. A mixture of 60 forward primers for TCR Vbeta segments and 13 reverse primers for TCR Jbeta segments was used in the multiplex PCR. Imported from immuneACCESS, the table was reduced by TCRdb to in-frame sequences with V and J called. These copies leave out some clones; in studies compared against another copy, an unresolved V gene accounts for under half, and the cause of the remainder is not known. Recorded for this sample are under 200,000 clones; around 77% of them occurred a single time. Over 2% of the sample lies in the top ten. Sample: PBMCs. Receptor source: a man aged 60 to 75 in good health and CMV-seronegative.

CDR3 DNA sequence: TGCGCCAGCAGCTTGGCCACTAGCAGACGGGTAGAGCAGTACTTC. Translating gives CASSLATSRRVEQYF. V gene TRBV5-1 combines with J gene TRBJ2-7, with D possibly TRBD2 on 6 matching bases. The germline V gene encodes CDR1 SGHRS and CDR2 YFSETQ. The V gene lost 0 bases and the J gene lost 7 bases, with 17 bases spanning the gap. This CDR3 has 15 residues.

V usage is TRBV2 and J usage is TRBJ2-7, with 8 bases lining up with TRBD1. V trimming: 1 base; J trimming: 5 bases; junction bases outside the gene matches: 10. This CDR3 is 16 amino acids long. Germline V CDR1 and CDR2: SNHLY, FYNNEI. Here the CDR3 reads CASSEEETGVRNEQYF. The CDR3 region has the DNA TGTGCCAGCAGTGAAGAGGAGACAGGGGTCCGTAACGAGCAGTACTTC.

This chain connects TRBV4-2 to TRBJ2-3; 8 nucleotides agree with TRBD1. CDR1 LGHNA and CDR2 YNFKEQ come from the germline V gene. The CDR3 runs to 15 residues. With 1 base clipped from V and 3 bases from J, the junction kept 3 bases outside the gene matches. CDR3: CASSQGQGQTDTQYF. CDR3 DNA sequence: TGTGCCAGCAGCCAAGGACAGGGGCAAACAGATACGCAGTATTTT.

CDR3 sequence (DNA): TGTGCCAGCTCACCCTCCCGAGGGACAGGGGTGAATGAGCAGTACTTC. Its protein product is CASSPSRGTGVNEQYF. This chain joins TRBV18 and TRBJ2-5, with 10 nucleotides matching TRBD1. The germline CDR1 and CDR2 sequences are KGHSH and LQKENI. The V and J ends lost 3 bases and 11 bases, in that order; junction bases with no gene match: 15. CDR3 length equals 16 residues.

The V gene is TRBV6-4, the J gene TRBJ2-7, with TRBD2 matching 7 bases. CDR1 and CDR2 from the germline V gene are MRHNA and SNTAGT. There are 15 residues in the CDR3. J gave up 2 bases and V 1 base, and 5 bases lay outside the gene matches. In nucleotides, the CDR3 is TGTGCCAGCAGTGACTGGGAGGGAGTCCCCTACGAGCAGTACTTC. Translated: CASSDWEGVPYEQYF.

The V call is TRBV30, the J call TRBJ2-5; 11 bases are a match to TRBD1. CDR1 and CDR2 from the germline V gene are GTSNPN and SVGIG (reference sequence). With V trimmed by 2 bases and J by 5 bases, 4 bases remained unmatched. The CDR3 runs to 14 residues. The CDR3, as DNA: TGTGCCTGGAGTCAGGGACAGGGGGTGGAGACCCAGTACTTC. Amino acids: CAWSQGQGVETQYF. The variable domain in full, with the rest retrieved from reference TRBV30 and TRBJ2-5, is SQTIHQWPATLVQPVGSPLSLECTVEGTSNPNLYWYRQAAGRGLQLLFYSVGIGQISSEVPQNLSASRPQDRQFILSSKKLLLSDSGFYLCAWSQGQGVETQYFGPGTRLLVL.

This sequence joins TRBV28 and TRBJ2-7, with a tentative D call TRBD1 (5 bases). V was clipped by 3 bases and J by 4 bases, with 16 bases between them. The CDR3 spans 15 residues. From germline, CDR1 is MDHEN and CDR2 SYDVKM. CDR3 region: CASSFRQGVGYEQYF. The CDR3 DNA is TGTGCCAGCAGTTTTAGGCAGGGCGTAGGATACGAGCAGTACTTC.

The chain links TRBV9 to TRBJ2-7, with D possibly TRBD2 on 5 matching bases. Trimming stripped 0 bases from V and 0 bases from J, with 10 bases between. This CDR3 spans 15 amino acids. Germline CDR1 and CDR2: SGDLS and YYNGEE. The DNA of the CDR3 is TGTGCCAGCAGCGTAGGGCGGGCCAGCTCCTACGAGCAGTACTTC. It yields the protein CASSVGRASSYEQYF.

The chain recombines TRBV19 with TRBJ2-5; TRBD1 matches at 11 bases. Germline CDR1 LNHDA, CDR2 SQIVND (reference sequence). The CDR3 sequence is 13 residues long. V was clipped by 6 bases and J by 6 bases; unmatched bases: 3. The CDR3: CASRGQGDKTQYF. CDR3 nucleotide sequence: TGTGCCAGTAGGGGACAGGGGGACAAGACCCAGTACTTC.

The chain couples TRBV2 to TRBJ1-2, with D perhaps matching TRBD1 (6 bases). The CDR3 loop spans 13 amino acids. With 6 bases removed from V and 3 bases from J, the gap between germline ends came to 11 bases. CDR1 and CDR2 from the germline V gene are SNHLY and FYNNEI. The CDR3 is CASRMTGHYGYTF. The CDR3 coding sequence is TGTGCCAGCAGAATGACAGGCCACTATGGCTACACCTTC.

V and J are TRBV7-9 and TRBJ1-5, with 11 bases lining up with TRBD1. The length of the CDR3 is 15 residues. The V gene's germline CDR1 is SEHNR and CDR2 FQNEAQ (reference sequence). V lost 1 base to trimming and J lost 7 bases; unmatched junction nucleotides: 3. The CDR3 protein is CASSLGTGGRQPQHF. DNA for the CDR3: TGTGCCAGCAGCTTAGGGACAGGGGGCCGACAGCCCCAGCATTTT.

In the case of this clone: The junction departs from germline at one end; a sequencing error may be responsible. The genes are TRBV2 and TRBJ1-5, with 9 nucleotides matching TRBD1. Per the germline V gene, CDR1 is SNHLY and CDR2 is FYNNEI. The CDR3 sequence is 14 residues long. CDR3 DNA sequence: TGTGCCAGCAGTGGACAGGGGGGGAATCAGCCCCAGAATTTT. Its protein product is CASSGQGGNQPQNF.

The rearrangement joins TRBV27 to TRBJ2-7; D might be TRBD1 (6 bases). The CDR3 runs 15 residues. Trimming pared 4 bases from V and 1 base from J, leaving 14 bases between. In germline, CDR1 is MNHEY, CDR2 SMNVEV (reference sequence). CDR3: CASSSGQWTSYEQYF. CDR3 in DNA: TGTGCCAGCAGTTCCGGACAGTGGACTTCCTACGAGCAGTACTTC.

This chain connects TRBV2 to TRBJ1-5; D gene uncertain. Germline V lookup: CDR1 SNHLY, CDR2 FYNNEI. The V gene lost 1 base and the J gene lost 7 bases, with 11 bases spanning the gap. This CDR3 comprises 14 residues. The CDR3 here is CASSEGHGIQPQHF. The DNA for the CDR3 is TGTGCCAGCAGTGAAGGACACGGGATCCAGCCCCAGCATTTT.

V and J are TRBV18 and TRBJ2-7; 8 positions match TRBD1. Germline V lookup: CDR1 KGHSH, CDR2 LQKENI. The ends lost 3 bases at V and 0 bases at J; junction bases unmatched: 4. This CDR3 has 15 amino acids. The CDR3 here is CASSPGTGPSYEQYF. The CDR3 DNA is TGTGCCAGCTCACCCGGGACAGGCCCCTCCTACGAGCAGTACTTC. The full variable domain, rest sourced from reference TRBV18 and TRBJ2-7, is NAGVMQNPRHLVRRRGQEARLRCSPMKGHSHVYWYRQLPEEGLKFMVYLQKENIIDESGMPKERFSAEFPKEGPSILRIQQVVRGDSAAYFCASSPGTGPSYEQYFGPGTRLTVT.

The rearrangement joins TRBV5-6 to TRBJ2-1; 10 bases are shared with TRBD1. CDR1 SGHDT and CDR2 YYEEEE come from the germline V gene. The V and J ends lost 4 bases and 6 bases, in that order; junction bases with no gene match: 10. The CDR3 loop spans 16 amino acids. CDR3 nucleotides: TGTGCCAGCAGCATGGACAGGGGGGCCATCGGCAATGAGCAGTTCTTC. This encodes CASSMDRGAIGNEQFF.

This rearrangement joins TRBV5-1 to TRBJ2-1; 9 bases match TRBD2. The CDR3 consists of 19 residues. V trimming: 4 bases; J trimming: 3 bases; junction bases outside the gene matches: 17. Germline V gene data show CDR1 as SGHRS and CDR2 as YFSETQ. The CDR3 region has the DNA TGCGCCAGCAGCCCACCTCAAGCGGGAGGTCTCTCCCTCTACAATGAGCAGTTCTTC. It specifies CASSPPQAGGLSLYNEQFF.

The rearrangement links TRBV12-5 to TRBJ2-5; D unclear. CDR1 is LGHNT, CDR2 FRNRAP, per germline. CDR3 length equals 11 residues. Trimming removed 7 bases from V and 5 bases from J, with 8 bases in between. CDR3 DNA sequence: TGTGCTAGTGTAGAAGTTGAGACCCAGTACTTC. Amino acids: CASVEVETQYF.

CDR3 loop: CASSISEHNEQFF. CDR3 coding DNA: TGTGCCAGTAGTATTAGTGAGCACAATGAGCAGTTCTTC. The chain has TRBV19 and TRBJ2-1; D call uncertain. The CDR3 sequence is 13 residues long. Germline V gives CDR1 LNHDA, CDR2 SQIVND (reference sequence). Trimming removed 3 bases at V and 5 bases at J, with 8 bases between. The full variable domain, with the rest looked up from reference TRBV19 and TRBJ2-1, is DGGITQSPKYLFRKEGQNVTLSCEQNLNHDAMYWYRQDPGQGLRLIYYSQIVNDFQKGDIAEGYSVSREKKESFPLTVTSAQKNPTAFYLCASSISEHNEQFFGPGTRLTVL.